The 18 T cell receptor beta chains below were found in one sample sequenced in a study of neurological immune-mediated disorders. Via MiXCR, TCRdb re-called the 5' RACE reads, giving one row per CDR3 protein. The repertoire consists of approximately 90,000 distinct CDR3 sequences, with 3.5% to 4% occurring once and the leading ten covering 6%. Sequences were obtained from PBMCs. The origin of the receptors is a woman under 30 with multiple sclerosis.

This clonotype was detected many times. The J gene is TRBJ2-1, the V gene TRBV7-9; no clear D. The V gene's germline CDR1 is SEHNR and CDR2 FQNEAQ (reference sequence). V dropped 3 bases and J dropped 8 bases, with 11 bases sitting between them. There are 13 residues in the CDR3. Written as DNA, the CDR3 is TGTGCCAGCAGCTTTTCCCTAACGGATGAGCAGTTCTTC. It specifies CASSFSLTDEQFF.

This clonotype has at least ten counts. The chain couples TRBV5-1 to TRBJ2-7, with 11 bases aligning to TRBD2. CDR3 length: 14 amino acids. Looked up from germline, CDR1 is SGHRS and CDR2 is YFSETQ. V shed 5 bases and J 7 bases; nucleotides not matched to a gene: 8. For the CDR3, the DNA is TGCGCCAGCAGTCGGGGACTAGCGGCCCGGGAGCAGTACTTC. Amino acid sequence: CASSRGLAAREQYF.

This clonotype was found many times. CDR3 sequence reads: CASSLDRQPPTEAFF. The CDR3 DNA reads TGCGCCAGCAGCTTGGATCGACAACCCCCCACTGAAGCTTTCTTT. The chain combines TRBV5-1 with TRBJ1-1; D remains unclear. Deletions cut 0 bases from V and 4 bases from J, with 13 bases between. Germline V gives CDR1 SGHRS, CDR2 YFSETQ. The CDR3 spans 15 residues.

This clonotype was recorded at least ten times. The chain has TRBV6-1 and TRBJ2-5; no reliable D call. V lost 8 bases and J lost 2, with 12 bases in between. The CDR3 contains 13 residues. The germline V gene encodes CDR1 MNHNS and CDR2 SASEGT. The CDR3 is CASERMRQETQYF. CDR3 coding DNA: TGTGCCAGCGAAAGGATGCGGCAAGAGACCCAGTACTTC.

Ten or more counts support this clonotype. J is TRBJ2-7 and V is TRBV20-1, with TRBD2 matching over 10 bases. The CDR3 runs 14 residues. The ends lost 4 bases at V and 3 bases at J; junction bases unmatched: 6. Germline V lookup: CDR1 DFQATT, CDR2 SNEGSKA (reference sequence). Here the CDR3 reads CSAMRTSGNYEQYF. In DNA form, the CDR3 reads TGCAGTGCTATGAGGACTAGCGGAAACTACGAGCAGTACTTC.

This clonotype was seen many times. The J gene is TRBJ1-2, the V gene TRBV19, with 9 positions matching TRBD1. Germline V gene lookup returns CDR1 LNHDA and CDR2 SQIVND (reference sequence). Trimming at V came to 7 bases and at J to 2 bases, leaving 5 bases not matched to a gene. This CDR3 contains 14 residues. The CDR3 spells CASNPGTGNYGYTF. The CDR3 nucleotides are TGTGCCAGTAATCCCGGGACAGGGAACTATGGCTACACCTTC.

This clonotype was counted at least ten times. This sequence joins TRBV28 and TRBJ2-7, with D possibly matching TRBD1 (5 bases). CDR1 and CDR2 (germline): MDHEN, SYDVKM. V dropped 2 bases and J dropped 6 bases, with 14 bases sitting between them. The CDR3 covers 14 residues. CDR3: CASSLIQGMGEQYF. The CDR3 bases are TGTGCCAGCAGTTTAATCCAGGGAATGGGCGAGCAGTACTTC.

This clonotype was counted many times. The V call is TRBV15, the J call TRBJ2-3, with D unresolved. This CDR3 is built from 13 residues. The V end was cut by 5 bases, the J end by 0 bases, with 6 bases between. Per germline, CDR1 LNHNV and CDR2 YYDKDF (reference sequence). The chain's CDR3 is CATSASSTDTQYF. DNA of the CDR3: TGTGCCACCAGCGCCTCTAGCACAGATACGCAGTATTTT.

This clonotype was seen many times. The rearrangement links TRBV20-1 to TRBJ2-7, with a possible D match to TRBD1 (5 bases). The germline V gene encodes CDR1 DFQATT and CDR2 SNEGSKA (reference sequence). The CDR3 loop spans 15 amino acids. Between the trimmed V and J ends, which lost 0 bases and 5 bases, there was a span of 17 bases. CDR3 region: CSAREGPGSIHEQYF. In DNA form, the CDR3 reads TGCAGTGCTAGAGAGGGGCCGGGCAGCATACACGAGCAGTACTTC.

This clonotype was observed a handful of times. V usage is TRBV12-3 or TRBV12-4 and J usage is TRBJ1-2; D is uncertain. The CDR3 extends over 15 amino acids. The germline V and J ends were trimmed by 5 bases and 5 bases, with 18 bases remaining between them. The CDR3, as DNA: TGTGCCAGCAGTCACGAGGGAAAGCTTCTATATGGCTACACCTTC. It translates to CASSHEGKLLYGYTF.

This clonotype has ten or more counts. The J gene is TRBJ2-1, the V gene TRBV10-3; TRBD2 matches at 8 bases. The J segment lost 5 bases and the V segment lost 4 bases, leaving 10 bases of the junction unmatched. Germline-derived CDR1 and CDR2 are ENHRY and SYGVKD. The CDR3 is 16 residues long. CDR3 DNA sequence: TGTGCCATCAGTGTATCCACGGGAGGGCGCGACAATGAGCAGTTCTTC. Its translation is CAISVSTGGRDNEQFF.

There are many counts of this clonotype. The genes are TRBV9 and TRBJ1-2; D not certain. V was trimmed by 0 bases and J by 7 bases, leaving 7 bases between them. CDR1 and CDR2 (germline): SGDLS, YYNGEE. The CDR3 loop spans 12 amino acids. The CDR3 region is CASSVVSSGYTF. CDR3 coding DNA: TGTGCCAGCAGCGTAGTATCCTCTGGCTACACCTTC.

This clonotype was observed many times. This chain joins TRBV4-1 and TRBJ1-2; possibly TRBD1 for D (5 bases). The CDR3 is 17 residues long. V was pared by 3 bases and J by 3 bases, with 20 bases between. Germline V gene sequence: CDR1 MGHRA, CDR2 YSYEKL. The CDR3 sequence: CASSQGPPFGQHYGYTF. CDR3 in DNA: TGCGCCAGCAGCCAGGGACCTCCCTTTGGTCAACACTATGGCTACACCTTC.

This clonotype was recorded a few times. A read error is possible here, since a much larger clone lies one base away. The conserved final phenylalanine or tryptophan is absent from the CDR3, which likely points to a read error. The V call is TRBV28, the J call TRBJ2-7; 8 nucleotides agree with TRBD2. After removal of 2 bases from V and 1 base from J, the junction contained 4 bases not matched to a gene. The CDR3 length is 15 residues. Per germline, CDR1 MDHEN and CDR2 SYDVKM. This CDR3 is CASSLPGGLSYEQYI. CDR3 in DNA: TGTGCCAGCAGTTTACCGGGAGGGTTGTCCTACGAGCAGTACATC.

At least ten counts were recorded for this clonotype. This chain connects TRBV29-1 to TRBJ2-3; 10 nucleotides agree with TRBD1. V shed 7 bases and J 6 bases; nucleotides not matched to a gene: 10. The CDR3 sequence is 14 residues long. The germline V gene encodes CDR1 SQVTM and CDR2 ANQGSEA. The CDR3 sequence is CSAATGGGLDTQYF. The CDR3 nucleotides read TGCAGCGCAGCGACAGGGGGCGGCTTGGATACGCAGTATTTT.

This clonotype was recorded at least ten times. The V call is TRBV12-3 or TRBV12-4, the J call TRBJ2-1; 13 nucleotides match TRBD2. Germline trimming cut 5 bases from V and 11 bases from J; bases unmatched to any gene: 9. CDR3 length: 15 residues. DNA for the CDR3: TGTGCCAGCAGTCGACTAGCGGGGGGCCGGAATCAGCAGTTCTTC. The encoded protein is CASSRLAGGRNQQFF.

This clonotype came up many times. The gene calls are TRBV27 and TRBJ1-2; D remains ambiguous. Germline V gene data show CDR1 as MNHEY and CDR2 as SMNVEV (reference sequence). The CDR3 has 15 residues. V shed 0 bases and J shed 4 bases, with 12 bases lying between them. CDR3 in DNA: TGTGCCAGCAGTTTATCAATGAGTACGTCCTATGGCTACACCTTC. Translated, it gives CASSLSMSTSYGYTF.

This clonotype was observed many times. The chain is built from TRBV5-1 and TRBJ2-5; unclear D gene. CDR1 and CDR2 (germline): SGHRS, YFSETQ. The CDR3 runs to 11 residues. V was trimmed by 6 bases and J by 3 bases, leaving 6 bases between them. CDR3 DNA sequence: TGCGCCAGCACCCAGAAAGAGACCCAGTACTTC. Amino acid sequence: CASTQKETQYF.